This passage covers 9 T cell receptor beta chains from one sample sequenced in a study of shared clonotypes between healthy human individuals. TCRdb's table, derived via immunoSEQ multiplex PCR, lists solely in-frame clones and lacks some. The sample yields 750,000 to 1,000,000 clones, almost 95% seen once. In the naive CD8 group, cells lacked CD45RO and were positively selected for CCR7, so terminally differentiated effector memory CD45RA+ cells were left out. Specimen: naive CD8+ T cells sorted from blood. All receptors come from a man aged 25 to 40 in good health.

This chain links TRBV29-1 with TRBJ1-1, with D possibly TRBD1 on 5 matching bases. The length of the CDR3 is 15 residues. Trimming shortened V by 7 bases and J by 1 base, and 19 bases separated the two germline ends. CDR1 is SQVTM, CDR2 ANQGSEA, per germline. The CDR3 DNA reads TGCAGCGCAGATAGGATTGGACATTCGAACACTGAAGCTTTCTTT. This sequence encodes CSADRIGHSNTEAFF.

This clone showed up just once. This rearrangement joins TRBV29-1 to TRBJ2-7; D is possibly TRBD1 or TRBD2 (7 bases each). Deletions cut 4 bases from V and 6 bases from J, with 16 bases between. Germline V gene data show CDR1 as SQVTM and CDR2 as ANQGSEA. The CDR3 runs 13 residues. Here the CDR3 reads CSVGSRGGFEQYF. The CDR3 nucleotides read TGCAGCGTTGGATCCAGGGGGGGCTTCGAGCAGTACTTC.

In nucleotides, the CDR3 is TGTGCCAGCAGTGCCCGGGAGTTGTGGATCGGGGAGCTGTTTTTT. Translated, it gives CASSARELWIGELFF. The rearrangement uses TRBV25-1 and TRBJ2-2; D is perhaps TRBD2 (6 bases). Trimming stripped 4 bases from V and 7 bases from J, with 16 bases between. CDR3 size: 15 residues. Germline lookup yields CDR1 MGHDK and CDR2 SYGVNS.

This CDR3 is CASSPRMSSYNEQFF. CDR3 coding DNA: TGCGCCAGCAGCCCTAGGATGAGCTCCTACAATGAGCAGTTCTTC. The chain uses TRBV4-3 and TRBJ2-1; D unclear. The CDR3 spans 15 residues. Germline CDR1 and CDR2: LGHNA and YSLEER. The V end was cut by 4 bases, the J end by 0 bases, with 10 bases between.

The chain couples TRBV19 to TRBJ2-7; 10 bases are shared with TRBD2. Germline values: CDR1 LNHDA, CDR2 SQIVND (reference sequence). This CDR3 contains 14 residues. The ends lost 5 bases at V and 4 bases at J; junction bases unmatched: 5. The DNA for the CDR3 is TGTGCCAGTAGTTGGGCTAGCGGGGGATACGAGCAGTACTTC. Its protein is CASSWASGGYEQYF.

The chain joins TRBV28 to TRBJ1-2; TRBD1 agrees at 12 bases. V lost 5 bases and J lost 7; bases outside the gene matches: 8. The CDR3 is 15 amino acids. Germline assignment: CDR1 MDHEN and CDR2 SYDVKM. The DNA of the CDR3 is TGTGCCAGCAGTGAAGCCGGGACAGGGGGCGCTGGCTACACCTTC. This codes for CASSEAGTGGAGYTF.

The CDR3 DNA reads as TGCGCCAGCAGGGAGATTAGCTCCTACAATGAGCAGTTCTTC. This translates into CASREISSYNEQFF. The gene calls are TRBV5-1 and TRBJ2-1; no clear D. This CDR3 region has 14 residues. V lost 5 bases and J 0 bases, leaving 9 bases between the germline ends. Germline V gene data show CDR1 as SGHRS and CDR2 as YFSETQ.

The J gene is TRBJ1-1, the V gene TRBV27; 10 bases fit TRBD1. CDR1 is MNHEY and CDR2 is SMNVEV in the germline V gene (reference sequence). CDR3 length: 15 amino acids. V shed 5 bases, J shed 6 bases, and the junction held 9 bases outside the gene matches. In nucleotides, the CDR3 is TGTGCCAGCAGTCCCCTCCCCGGACAGGGGGCTGAAGCTTTCTTT. Translation: CASSPLPGQGAEAFF.

The chain couples TRBV5-4 to TRBJ2-7, with 7 bases fitting TRBD1. With 3 bases clipped from V and 2 bases from J, the junction kept 5 bases outside the gene matches. Germline V lookup: CDR1 SGHNT, CDR2 YYREEE (reference sequence). The CDR3 has 14 amino acids. DNA of the CDR3: TGTGCCAGCAGCTCGACAGGGTATACCTACGAGCAGTACTTC. Translation: CASSSTGYTYEQYF.